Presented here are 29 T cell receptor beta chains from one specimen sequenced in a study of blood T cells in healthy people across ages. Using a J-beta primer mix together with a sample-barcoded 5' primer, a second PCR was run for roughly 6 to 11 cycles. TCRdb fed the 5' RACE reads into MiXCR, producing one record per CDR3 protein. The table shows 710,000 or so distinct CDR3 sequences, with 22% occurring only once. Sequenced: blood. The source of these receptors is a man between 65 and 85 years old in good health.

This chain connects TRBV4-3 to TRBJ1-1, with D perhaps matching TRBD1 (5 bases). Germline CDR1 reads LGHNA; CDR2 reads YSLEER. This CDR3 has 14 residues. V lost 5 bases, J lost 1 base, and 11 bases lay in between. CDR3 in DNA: TGCGCCAGCAGCTGGGGCCTAGGGAACACTGAAGCTTTCTTT. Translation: CASSWGLGNTEAFF.

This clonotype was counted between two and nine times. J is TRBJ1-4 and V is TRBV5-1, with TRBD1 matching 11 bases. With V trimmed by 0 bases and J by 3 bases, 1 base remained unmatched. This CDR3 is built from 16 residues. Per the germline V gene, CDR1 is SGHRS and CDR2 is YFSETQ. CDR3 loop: CASSLGDRGANEKLFF. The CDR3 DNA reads TGCGCCAGCAGCTTGGGGGACAGGGGGGCTAATGAAAAACTGTTTTTT.

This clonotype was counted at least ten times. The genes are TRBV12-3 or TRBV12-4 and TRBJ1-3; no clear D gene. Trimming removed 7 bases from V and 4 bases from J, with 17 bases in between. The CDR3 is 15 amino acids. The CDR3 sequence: CASTLHGSGGNTIYF. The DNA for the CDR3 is TGTGCCAGCACCCTCCACGGGTCGGGAGGAAACACCATATATTTT.

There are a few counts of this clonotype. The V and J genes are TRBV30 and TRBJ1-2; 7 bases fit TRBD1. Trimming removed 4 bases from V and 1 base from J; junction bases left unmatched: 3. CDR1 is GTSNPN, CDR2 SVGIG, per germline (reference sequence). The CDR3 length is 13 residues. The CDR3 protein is CAWTTGDNYGYTF. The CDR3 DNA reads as TGTGCCTGGACTACAGGGGATAACTATGGCTACACCTTC.

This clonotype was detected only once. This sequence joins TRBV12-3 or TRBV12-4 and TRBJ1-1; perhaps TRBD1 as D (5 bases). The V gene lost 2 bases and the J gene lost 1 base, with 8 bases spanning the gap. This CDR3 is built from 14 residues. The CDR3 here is CASSLPTENTEAFF. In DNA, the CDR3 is TGTGCCAGCAGTTTACCGACAGAGAACACTGAAGCTTTCTTT.

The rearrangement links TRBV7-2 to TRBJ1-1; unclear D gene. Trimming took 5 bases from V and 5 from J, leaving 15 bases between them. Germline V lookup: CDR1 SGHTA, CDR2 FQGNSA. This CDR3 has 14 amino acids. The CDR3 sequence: CASSGAPLGTEAFF. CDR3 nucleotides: TGTGCCAGCAGCGGAGCCCCTTTGGGGACTGAAGCTTTCTTT.

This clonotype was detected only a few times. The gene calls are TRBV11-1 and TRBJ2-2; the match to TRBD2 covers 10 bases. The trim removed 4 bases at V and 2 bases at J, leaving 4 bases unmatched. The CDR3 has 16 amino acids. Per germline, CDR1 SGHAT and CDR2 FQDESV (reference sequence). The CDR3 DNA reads TGTGCCAGCAGCTGGGCTAGCGGGGGTAACACCGGGGAGCTGTTTTTT. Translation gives CASSWASGGNTGELFF.

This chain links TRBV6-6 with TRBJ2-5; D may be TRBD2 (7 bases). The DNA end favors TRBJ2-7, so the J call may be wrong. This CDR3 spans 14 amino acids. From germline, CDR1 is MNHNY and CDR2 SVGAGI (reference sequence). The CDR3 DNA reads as TGTGCCAGCAGCTCCCGCGGGGGCCCGTACGAGCAGTACTTC. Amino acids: CASSSRGGPYEQYF.

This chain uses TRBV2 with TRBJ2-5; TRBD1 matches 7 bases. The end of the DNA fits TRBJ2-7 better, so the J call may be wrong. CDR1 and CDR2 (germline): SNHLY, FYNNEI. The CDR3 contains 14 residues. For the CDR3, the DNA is TGTGCCAGCGTGATGGACAGGCTCTCCTACGAGCAGTACTTC. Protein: CASVMDRLSYEQYF.

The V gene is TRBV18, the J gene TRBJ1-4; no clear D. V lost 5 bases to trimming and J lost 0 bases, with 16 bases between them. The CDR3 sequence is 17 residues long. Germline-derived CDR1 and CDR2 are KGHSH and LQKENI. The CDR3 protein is CASSSQGFSATNEKLFF. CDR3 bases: TGTGCCAGCTCATCTCAAGGATTCTCGGCAACTAATGAAAAACTGTTTTTT. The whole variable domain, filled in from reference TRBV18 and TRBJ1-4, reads NAGVMQNPRHLVRRRGQEARLRCSPMKGHSHVYWYRQLPEEGLKFMVYLQKENIIDESGMPKERFSAEFPKEGPSILRIQQVVRGDSAAYFCASSSQGFSATNEKLFFGSGTQLSVL.

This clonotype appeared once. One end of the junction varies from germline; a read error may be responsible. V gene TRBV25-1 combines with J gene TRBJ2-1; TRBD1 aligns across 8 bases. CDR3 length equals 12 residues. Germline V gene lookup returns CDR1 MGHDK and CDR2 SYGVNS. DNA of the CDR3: TGTGCCAGCAGTGGAGGGACAGGAGATCGGTACTTC. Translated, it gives CASSGGTGDRYF.

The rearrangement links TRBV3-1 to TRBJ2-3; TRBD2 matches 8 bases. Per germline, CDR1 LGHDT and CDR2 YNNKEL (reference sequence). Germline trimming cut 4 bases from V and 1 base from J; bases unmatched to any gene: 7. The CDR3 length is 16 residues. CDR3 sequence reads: CASSRLAGLRTDTQYF. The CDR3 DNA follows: TGTGCCAGCAGCCGATTAGCGGGGCTACGCACAGATACGCAGTATTTT.

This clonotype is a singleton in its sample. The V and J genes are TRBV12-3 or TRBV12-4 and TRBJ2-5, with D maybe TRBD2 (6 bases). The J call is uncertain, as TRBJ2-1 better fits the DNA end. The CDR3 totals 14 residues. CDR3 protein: CASSSWDLDLRQFF. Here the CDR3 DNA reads TGTGCCAGCAGTTCGTGGGACTTGGATCTTAGACAGTTCTTC.

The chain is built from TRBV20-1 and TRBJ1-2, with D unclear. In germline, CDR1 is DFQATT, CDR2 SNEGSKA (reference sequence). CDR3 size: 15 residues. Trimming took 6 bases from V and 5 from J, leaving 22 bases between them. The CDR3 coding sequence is TGCAGTGCCAAAGCCCCGCGGGGAGGATTTTATGGCTACACCTTC. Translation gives CSAKAPRGGFYGYTF.

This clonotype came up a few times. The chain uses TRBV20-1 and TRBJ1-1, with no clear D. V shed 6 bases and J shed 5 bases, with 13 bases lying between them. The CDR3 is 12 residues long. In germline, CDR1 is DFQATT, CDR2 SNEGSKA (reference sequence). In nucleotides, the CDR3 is TGCAGTGCCCAAAAACGGGGTACTGAAGCTTTCTTT. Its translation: CSAQKRGTEAFF.

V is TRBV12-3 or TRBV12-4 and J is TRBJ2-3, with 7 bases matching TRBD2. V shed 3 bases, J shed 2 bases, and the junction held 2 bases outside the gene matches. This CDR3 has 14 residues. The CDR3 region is CASSFAGDTDTQYF. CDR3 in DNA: TGTGCCAGCAGTTTTGCGGGGGACACAGATACGCAGTATTTT.

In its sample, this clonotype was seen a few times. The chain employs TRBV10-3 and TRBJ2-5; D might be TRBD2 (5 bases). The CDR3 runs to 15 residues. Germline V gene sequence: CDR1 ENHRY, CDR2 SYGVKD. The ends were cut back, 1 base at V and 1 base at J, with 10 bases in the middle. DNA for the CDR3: TGTGCCATCAGTGAGTTCACAACTAGCCAAGAGACCCAGTACTTC. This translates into CAISEFTTSQETQYF.

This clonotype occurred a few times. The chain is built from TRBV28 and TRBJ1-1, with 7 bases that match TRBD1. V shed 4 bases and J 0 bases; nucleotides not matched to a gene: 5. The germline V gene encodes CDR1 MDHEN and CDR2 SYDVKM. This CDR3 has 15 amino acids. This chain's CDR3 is CASSSWGQMNTEAFF. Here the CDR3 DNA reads TGTGCCAGCAGTTCTTGGGGACAGATGAACACTGAAGCTTTCTTT.

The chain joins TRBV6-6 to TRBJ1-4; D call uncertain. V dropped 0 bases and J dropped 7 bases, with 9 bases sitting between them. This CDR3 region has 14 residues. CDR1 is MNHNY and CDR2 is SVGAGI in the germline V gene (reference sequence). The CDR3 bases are TGTGCCAGCAGTTACTCCCCCCAGGTTGAAAAACTGTTTTTT. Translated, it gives CASSYSPQVEKLFF.

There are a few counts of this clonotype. The CDR3 reads CASSFTGTGFYEQYF. For the CDR3, the DNA is TGCGCCAGCAGCTTTACCGGGACAGGATTTTACGAGCAGTACTTC. V is TRBV5-1 and J is TRBJ2-7; 8 bases fit TRBD1. Germline V gene sequence: CDR1 SGHRS, CDR2 YFSETQ. This CDR3 spans 15 amino acids. The V and J ends lost 2 bases and 4 bases, in that order; junction bases with no gene match: 8.

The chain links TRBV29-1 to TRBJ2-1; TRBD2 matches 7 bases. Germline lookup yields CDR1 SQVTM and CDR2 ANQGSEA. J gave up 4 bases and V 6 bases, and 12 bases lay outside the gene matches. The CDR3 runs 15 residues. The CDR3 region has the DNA TGCAGCGTCAACCTAAGCGGGACCCAATACAATGAGCAGTTCTTC. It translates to CSVNLSGTQYNEQFF.

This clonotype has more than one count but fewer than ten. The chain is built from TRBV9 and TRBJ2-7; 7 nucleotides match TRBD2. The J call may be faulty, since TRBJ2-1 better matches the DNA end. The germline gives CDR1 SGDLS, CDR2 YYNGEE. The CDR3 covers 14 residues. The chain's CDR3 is CASSGGLNPNEQFF. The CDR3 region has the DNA TGTGCCAGCAGCGGGGGACTAAACCCCAATGAGCAGTTCTTC.

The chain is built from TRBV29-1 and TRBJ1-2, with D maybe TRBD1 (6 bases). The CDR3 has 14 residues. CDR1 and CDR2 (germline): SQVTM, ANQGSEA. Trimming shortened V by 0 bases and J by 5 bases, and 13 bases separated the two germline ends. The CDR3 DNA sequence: TGCAGCGTTGAAGATGGGGGGCTCGTTTATGGCTACACCTTC. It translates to CSVEDGGLVYGYTF.

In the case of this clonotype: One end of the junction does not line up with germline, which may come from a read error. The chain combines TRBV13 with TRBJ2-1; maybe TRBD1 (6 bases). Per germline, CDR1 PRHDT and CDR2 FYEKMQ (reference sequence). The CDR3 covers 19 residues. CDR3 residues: CAGSKIGYGGRTLFNEQFF. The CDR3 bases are TGTGCCGGCAGCAAAATAGGGTATGGGGGCCGTACACTCTTCAATGAGCAGTTCTTC.

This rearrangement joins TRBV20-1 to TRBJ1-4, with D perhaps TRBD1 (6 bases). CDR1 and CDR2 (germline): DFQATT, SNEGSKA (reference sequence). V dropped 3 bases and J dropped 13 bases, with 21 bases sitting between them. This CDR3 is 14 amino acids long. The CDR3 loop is CSARRTVNRGGLFF. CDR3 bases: TGCAGTGCTAGGCGGACAGTTAATCGGGGTGGACTGTTTTTT.

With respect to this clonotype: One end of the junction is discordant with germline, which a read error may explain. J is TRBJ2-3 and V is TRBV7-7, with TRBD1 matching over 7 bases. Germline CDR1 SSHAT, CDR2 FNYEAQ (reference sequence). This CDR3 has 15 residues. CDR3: CASSLQGSGTGTQYF. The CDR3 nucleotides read TGTGCTAGCAGCTTACAGGGGTCTGGCACAGGTACGCAGTATTTT.

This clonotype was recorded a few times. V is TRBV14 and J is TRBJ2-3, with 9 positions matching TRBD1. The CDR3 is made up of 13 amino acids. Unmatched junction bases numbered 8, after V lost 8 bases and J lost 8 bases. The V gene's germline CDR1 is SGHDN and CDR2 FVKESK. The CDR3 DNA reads TGTGCCAGCTCGGACAGGGGTTTTGGTACGCAGTATTTT. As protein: CASSDRGFGTQYF. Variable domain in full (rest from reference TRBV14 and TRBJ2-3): EAGVTQFPSHSVIEKGQTVTLRCDPISGHDNLYWYRRVMGKEIKFLLHFVKESKQDESGMPNNRFLAERTGGTYSTLKVQPAELEDSGVYFCASSDRGFGTQYFGPGTRLTVL.

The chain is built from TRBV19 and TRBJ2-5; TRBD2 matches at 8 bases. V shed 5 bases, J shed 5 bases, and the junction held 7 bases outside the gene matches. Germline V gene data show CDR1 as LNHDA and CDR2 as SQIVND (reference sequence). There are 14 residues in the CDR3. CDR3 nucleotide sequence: TGTGCCAGTAGTCCAGCGGGGGATTTGGAGACCCAGTACTTC. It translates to CASSPAGDLETQYF.

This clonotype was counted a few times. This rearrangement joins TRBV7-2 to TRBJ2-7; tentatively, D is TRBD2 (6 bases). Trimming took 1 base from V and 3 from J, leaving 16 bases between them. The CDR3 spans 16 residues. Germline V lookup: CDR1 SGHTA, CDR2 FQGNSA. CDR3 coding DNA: TGTGCCAGCAGCTTAGGACTAGGGGTGGCCCTCTACGAGCAGTACGTC. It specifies CASSLGLGVALYEQYV.